Below are 20 T cell receptor beta chains sequenced from a single sample in a study of blood T cell repertoires in COVID-19. Profiling relied on immunoSEQ multiplex PCR, and the TCRdb table lists in-frame clones only, not all of them. The sample has roughly 570,000 clones; less than 90% are singletons. The source material was peripheral blood. The receptor source for this set is a woman aged 45-65 years with COVID-19, enrolled during active disease.

V gene TRBV30 combines with J gene TRBJ1-2, with no clear D. The CDR3 length is 15 residues. With 1 base removed from V and 3 bases from J, the gap between germline ends came to 15 bases. Germline loops: CDR1 GTSNPN, CDR2 SVGIG (reference sequence). The CDR3 sequence: CAWSEFFEADYGYTF. In DNA form, the CDR3 reads TGTGCCTGGAGTGAATTTTTTGAAGCTGACTATGGCTACACCTTC.

This clone has just a few counts. This CDR3 is CASSPRGQVPGELFF. In DNA form, the CDR3 reads TGTGCCAGTAGTCCACGTGGACAGGTCCCCGGGGAGCTGTTTTTT. This rearrangement joins TRBV19 to TRBJ2-2, with 7 bases fitting TRBD1. CDR1 LNHDA and CDR2 SQIVND come from the germline V gene (reference sequence). The CDR3 totals 15 residues. V dropped 5 bases and J dropped 6; count of bases not matched to a gene: 9.

The chain carries TRBV25-1 and TRBJ1-1; D ambiguous. CDR1 is MGHDK and CDR2 is SYGVNS in the germline V gene. With 1 base removed from V and 0 bases from J, the gap between germline ends came to 9 bases. The CDR3 runs to 15 residues. CDR3 nucleotides: TGTGCCAGCAGTGAATCGGGGTCACTGAACACTGAAGCTTTCTTT. Its translation: CASSESGSLNTEAFF.

The V gene is TRBV2, the J gene TRBJ2-7; the match to TRBD2 covers 11 bases. V dropped 2 bases and J dropped 4; count of bases not matched to a gene: 10. CDR3 length: 17 amino acids. The germline V gene has CDR1 SNHLY and CDR2 FYNNEI. CDR3 in DNA: TGTGCCAGCAGTGAAAGGTCCCTAGCGGGGGGTTTATACGAGCAGTACTTC. Protein product: CASSERSLAGGLYEQYF.

The chain couples TRBV4-1 to TRBJ2-4; TRBD1 matches at 11 bases. V lost 0 bases and J lost 7; bases outside the gene matches: 2. The CDR3 sequence is 15 residues long. Per germline, CDR1 MGHRA and CDR2 YSYEKL. CDR3 amino acids: CASSQDGTGGNIQYF. The CDR3 nucleotides are TGCGCCAGCAGCCAAGATGGGACAGGGGGGAACATTCAGTACTTC.

The chain couples TRBV7-9 to TRBJ1-3; no definite D call. With 0 bases removed from V and 6 bases from J, the gap between germline ends came to 12 bases. In germline, CDR1 is SEHNR, CDR2 FQNEAQ (reference sequence). The CDR3 extends over 15 amino acids. The CDR3 sequence: CASSLALSLVNTIYF. The CDR3 DNA is TGTGCCAGCAGCTTAGCGCTAAGCCTTGTAAACACCATATATTTT. The full variable domain, with the rest looked up from reference TRBV7-9 and TRBJ1-3, is DTGVSQNPRHKITKRGQNVTFRCDPISEHNRLYWYRQTLGQGPEFLTYFQNEAQLEKSRLLSDRFSAERPKGSFSTLEIQRTEQGDSAMYLCASSLALSLVNTIYFGEGSWLTVV.

The chain joins TRBV29-1 to TRBJ1-1; D is ambiguous. The V gene lost 8 bases and the J gene lost 3 bases, with 10 bases spanning the gap. In germline, CDR1 is SQVTM, CDR2 ANQGSEA. The CDR3 totals 11 residues. CDR3 sequence reads: CSTLEDTEAFF. The CDR3 bases are TGCAGCACCCTAGAGGACACTGAAGCTTTCTTT. The full variable domain, completed using reference TRBV29-1 and TRBJ1-1, is SAVISQKPSRDICQRGTSLTIQCQVDSQVTMMFWYRQQPGQSLTLIATANQGSEATYESGFVIDKFPISRPNLTFSTLTVSNMSPEDSSIYLCSTLEDTEAFFGQGTRLTVV.

This clone came up once. The chain employs TRBV6-2 or TRBV6-3 and TRBJ2-1, with 9 positions matching TRBD2. The CDR3 sequence is 17 residues long. The V gene's germline CDR1 is MNHEY and CDR2 SVGEGT. Trimming cost V 0 bases and J 6 bases; bases outside gene matches: 9. CDR3: CASSYSYSSGAGNEQFF. The CDR3 DNA follows: TGTGCCAGCAGTTACTCGTATTCTAGCGGGGCTGGCAATGAGCAGTTCTTC.

This rearrangement joins TRBV6-5 to TRBJ2-7, with a weak D call TRBD2 (6 bases). The CDR3 runs 13 residues. V was clipped by 5 bases and J by 5 bases, with 13 bases between them. Germline V gives CDR1 MNHEY, CDR2 SVGAGI. CDR3: CASSRGPGDEQYF. CDR3 DNA: TGTGCCAGCAGTAGGGGACCGGGGGACGAGCAGTACTTC.

This clone was observed once. The rearrangement links TRBV5-6 to TRBJ2-1; 10 positions agree with TRBD2. V was clipped by 0 bases and J by 8 bases; unmatched bases: 11. Germline values: CDR1 SGHDT, CDR2 YYEEEE. This CDR3 is 17 amino acids long. The CDR3 spells CASSLEGSGGSHDEQFF. The DNA for the CDR3 is TGTGCCAGCAGCTTGGAAGGTAGCGGGGGGTCCCACGATGAGCAGTTCTTC.

The chain couples TRBV27 to TRBJ2-7, with 9 bases that match TRBD2. With V trimmed by 5 bases and J by 3 bases, 8 bases remained unmatched. This CDR3 is 15 amino acids long. CDR1 MNHEY and CDR2 SMNVEV come from the germline V gene (reference sequence). This CDR3 reads CASSRSSGDIYEQYF. The CDR3 DNA reads as TGTGCCAGCAGTCGGTCTAGCGGGGATATCTACGAGCAGTACTTC.

The rearrangement uses TRBV5-4 and TRBJ2-7; 8 bases align to TRBD2. Germline values: CDR1 SGHNT, CDR2 YYREEE (reference sequence). V shed 0 bases and J 1 base; nucleotides not matched to a gene: 3. The CDR3 sequence is 15 residues long. The CDR3 DNA is TGTGCCAGCAGCTTGGACGGGGGGGCTTCCTACGAGCAGTACTTC. Its protein product is CASSLDGGASYEQYF.

This clone was recorded a few times. At one of its ends the junction is not consistent with the germline gene, which may arise from a read error. The rearrangement links TRBV7-9 to TRBJ2-3, with 11 bases lining up with TRBD2. This CDR3 has 15 residues. In germline, CDR1 is SEHNR, CDR2 FQNEAQ (reference sequence). The CDR3 region is CASSLAGGSTDTQYF. The DNA of the CDR3 is TGTGCCAGCAGTTTAGCGGGGGGGAGCACAGATACGCAGTATTTT.

The chain couples TRBV24-1 to TRBJ1-5, with 7 bases aligning to TRBD1. The germline gives CDR1 KGHDR, CDR2 SFDVKD. Trimming at V came to 4 bases and at J to 4 bases, leaving 12 bases not matched to a gene. This CDR3 is built from 17 residues. The CDR3 nucleotides read TGTGCCACCAGTGACAGAAGGGACAGCCCGGGGAATCAGCCCCAGCATTTT. As protein: CATSDRRDSPGNQPQHF.

The chain carries TRBV30 and TRBJ1-2, with 7 bases that match TRBD1. Germline CDR1 reads GTSNPN; CDR2 reads SVGIG (reference sequence). V lost 2 bases, J lost 0 bases, and 3 bases stayed unmatched. CDR3 size: 14 residues. The CDR3 DNA reads TGTGCCTGGAGTAGGGGGCCTACTAACTATGGCTACACCTTC. Residues: CAWSRGPTNYGYTF.

The V call is TRBV4-2, the J call TRBJ1-6, with unresolved D. V was trimmed by 2 bases and J by 3 bases, leaving 11 bases between them. The CDR3 totals 16 residues. Germline lookup yields CDR1 LGHNA and CDR2 YNFKEQ. The CDR3 nucleotides read TGTGCCAGCAGCCAATCTGGCCAGTACTATAATTCACCCCTCCACTTT. Protein product: CASSQSGQYYNSPLHF.

About this clone: Other nucleotide sequences in the sample specify the same CDR3. The chain couples TRBV5-1 to TRBJ1-1; TRBD1 might be the D (6 bases). Trimming took off 4 bases at V and 3 bases at J, with 13 bases between the two ends. The CDR3 has 14 amino acids. Per the germline V gene, CDR1 is SGHRS and CDR2 is YFSETQ. The CDR3 nucleotides are TGCGCCAGCAGCCGCGAGGGGGAAGACACTGAAGCTTTCTTT. Its translation is CASSREGEDTEAFF.

The chain links TRBV3-1 (or the pseudogene TRBV3-2) to TRBJ1-5; D is possibly TRBD1 (5 bases). This CDR3 has 17 residues. CDR1 is LGHDT and CDR2 is YNNKEL in the germline V gene (reference sequence). Trimming stripped 1 base from V and 0 bases from J, with 13 bases between. CDR3 in amino acids: CASSQGPGYLSNQPQHF. The CDR3 region has the DNA TGTGCCAGCAGCCAAGGTCCAGGGTATCTTAGCAATCAGCCCCAGCATTTT.

The CDR3 sequence: CTSSHGTSGRLYNEQFF. DNA of the CDR3: TGCACCAGCAGCCACGGGACTAGCGGAAGACTCTACAATGAGCAGTTCTTC. The V and J genes are TRBV1 and TRBJ2-1; the table gives TRBD2 as D, unverified against the DNA. TRBV1 is tagged as a pseudogene. CDR3 size: 17 residues.

This chain connects TRBV9 to TRBJ2-2, with D perhaps matching TRBD1 (6 bases). Germline V gene data show CDR1 as SGDLS and CDR2 as YYNGEE. The ends were cut back, 2 bases at V and 4 bases at J, with 12 bases in the middle. The CDR3 spans 15 residues. The CDR3 bases are TGTGCCAGCAGCGTCGAGGACAGTCCCACCGGGGAGCTGTTTTTT. It translates to CASSVEDSPTGELFF. The full variable domain, with the rest looked up from reference TRBV9 and TRBJ2-2, is DSGVTQTPKHLITATGQRVTLRCSPRSGDLSVYWYQQSLDQGLQFLIQYYNGEERAKGNILERFSAQQFPDLHSELNLSSLELGDSALYFCASSVEDSPTGELFFGEGSRLTVL.